A selection of T cell receptor beta chains follows, all from one sample in a study of cytomegalovirus exposure and HLA in healthy donors. Libraries were prepared by immunoSEQ multiplex PCR; TCRdb keeps only in-frame clonotypes and omits some of them. The sample shows about 180,000 clones, 65% to 80% of them seen only once. Sequences were obtained from PBMCs. The receptor set was obtained from a woman aged 25 to 39 in good health and CMV-seropositive. CDR3s include the opening cysteine and the closing phenylalanine or tryptophan. A D gene is named only where the DNA matches it firmly. Some rows mark clone size as missing; the rest say once, few, many or name a class of expanded clone.

J gene	clone size	V gene	D gene	CDR3 DNA	CDR3 protein
TRBJ2-2	-	TRBV11-3	-	TGTGCCAGCAGCTTAGAGCGTGGGGGGAGCAACACCGGGGAGCTGTTTTTT	CASSLERGGSNTGELFF
TRBJ2-7	-	TRBV4-3	TRBD2	TGCGCCAGCAGCCAAGATGTGGGGACTAGCGTGCTCGAGCAGTACTTC	CASSQDVGTSVLEQYF
TRBJ2-2	-	TRBV4-1	TRBD2	TGCGCCAGCAGCCAAAGCGGGGTGAACACCGGGGAGCTGTTTTTT	CASSQSGVNTGELFF
TRBJ2-1	-	TRBV10-2	-	TGCGCCAGCAGTGGACAAGGGGGGGCAAATTACAATGAGCAGTTCTTC	CASSGQGGANYNEQFF
TRBJ2-1	-	TRBV14	TRBD1	TGTGCCAGCAGCCAAGTAAGAAGAAGGACAGGTCCCTACAATGAGCAGTTCTTC	CASSQVRRRTGPYNEQFF
TRBJ1-2	-	TRBV30	-	TGTGCCTGGAGTCCCGCAGGGGATGGCTACACCTTC	CAWSPAGDGYTF
TRBJ2-4	few	TRBV4-1	-	TGCGCCAGCAGCCCTACCGGGGTACTAGCCAAAAACATTCAGTACTTC	CASSPTGVLAKNIQYF
TRBJ2-5	-	TRBV7-2	-	TGTGCCAGCAGCTTACAGGGTCGAGAAACCGAGACCCAGTACTTC	CASSLQGRETETQYF
TRBJ2-4	-	TRBV19	TRBD1	TGTGCCAGTAGTTCCCCCTCCCGGGACAGGGTGGAGTTAGCCAAAAACATTCAGTACTTC	CASSSPSRDRVELAKNIQYF
TRBJ1-6	-	TRBV28	TRBD1	TGTGCCAGCAGTATACGACAGGGCGGTGGTTCACCCCTCCACTTT	CASSIRQGGGSPLHF